This TCR beta chain emerged from a study of shared clonotypes between healthy human individuals. Overall study context: Donor composition was a couple of women and three men, aged 18 to 49.

Study-level points and caveats: For naive CD4 cells, roughly 5% of clonotypes were shared across a handful of donors. A generally larger estimated richness was seen in naive subsets than in memory subsets.

The CDR3 loop spans 15 amino acids. Per the germline V gene, CDR1 is SGHRS and CDR2 is YFSETQ. V shed 4 bases and J 3 bases; nucleotides not matched to a gene: 9. As regards this clone: The antigen is unknown.

The sorted-subset replicate PCRs were given 200 ng DNA, which is roughly 30,000 T cell genomes. Assay used: immunoSEQ multiplex PCR; TCRdb lists only in-frame clones, some missing. The repertoire includes around 2.5 million clones, roughly 93% of them detected once, and approximately 0.35% sits in the top ten. The rearrangement joins TRBV5-1 to TRBJ2-7, with 8 bases that match TRBD1. Material for sequencing was naive CD4+ T cells from PBMCs. The subset is: CD45RA+ positively selected. This TCR was recovered from a young man in good health. Some clones in this sample may be carry-over from other donors' samples. CDR3 protein: CASSPPGTGLYEQYF. CDR3 nucleotides: TGCGCCAGCAGCCCCCCGGGGACAGGTCTCTACGAGCAGTACTTC.